The clone carrying this T cell receptor (beta chain) was seen a handful of times. These data originate in a study of blood T cell repertoires in COVID-19. In the study overall: The analysed material was cDNA or gDNA that came from T cells, B-cell-depleted T cells, or PBMCs.

Patients of the Seattle cohort, enrolled during active infection, were followed longitudinally. The CDR3 is 13 amino acids. V dropped 3 bases and J dropped 6; count of bases not matched to a gene: 1. Germline assignment: CDR1 ENHRY and CDR2 SYGVKD. Per the authors' pipeline: Reference gene primer amplification in the assay estimated nucleated cell counts. Clones were sequenced by immunoSEQ multiplex PCR, and TCRdb holds only the in-frame ones, with some missing. V and J calls plus clone size are reproduced from that table; the DNA served to infer D and trimming. The table has almost 200,000 clones, more than 75% seen once.

The chain carries TRBV10-3 and TRBJ2-7; 11 bases align to TRBD1. The origin of this receptor is a woman aged 40 to 50 with COVID-19, enrolled during active disease. Sequenced sample: peripheral blood. CDR3 amino acids: CAISEGTGGEQYF. The CDR3 nucleotides are TGTGCCATCAGTGAAGGGACAGGGGGCGAGCAGTACTTC.